The 16 T cell receptor beta chains in this list originate from one sample, sequenced in a study of blood T cell repertoires in COVID-19. Libraries were prepared by immunoSEQ multiplex PCR; TCRdb keeps only in-frame clonotypes and omits some of them. The sample holds 57,000 or so clones, about 82% seen once. The specimen was peripheral blood. The receptors derive from a man in his 70s with acute or convalescent COVID-19.

The chain couples TRBV6-5 to TRBJ2-3, with 7 bases identical to TRBD2. The CDR3 totals 15 residues. Germline-derived CDR1 and CDR2 are MNHEY and SVGAGI. V was clipped by 6 bases and J by 3 bases; unmatched bases: 9. CDR3 bases: TGTGCCAGCAGAGTTCATGGGGGGGAAACAGATACGCAGTATTTT. As protein: CASRVHGGETDTQYF.

V gene TRBV7-9 combines with J gene TRBJ1-2; the match to TRBD1 covers 12 bases. The CDR3 loop spans 14 amino acids. Germline V gene data show CDR1 as SEHNR and CDR2 as FQNEAQ (reference sequence). The trim removed 3 bases at V and 8 bases at J, leaving 4 bases unmatched. CDR3 amino acids: CASSFRDRGRGYTF. CDR3 DNA: TGTGCCAGCAGCTTCCGGGACAGGGGGCGAGGCTACACCTTC.

V and J are TRBV1 and TRBJ2-5; TRBD2, the D gene given by the table, was not confirmed from the DNA. TRBV1 is reported as a pseudogene. The CDR3 has 16 residues. The CDR3, as DNA: TGCACCAGCAGCCTGAGTAGCGGGGGGTGGGTGGAGACCCAGTACTTC. Translating it yields CTSSLSSGGWVETQYF.

The chain employs TRBV6-2 or TRBV6-3 and TRBJ1-1, with 7 bases that match TRBD1. The trim removed 0 bases at V and 4 bases at J, leaving 11 bases unmatched. This CDR3 has 17 residues. Germline lookup yields CDR1 MNHEY and CDR2 SVGEGT. The CDR3 coding sequence is TGTGCCAGCAGTTACTCGGGTAGGGGGCACTTTTTCACTGAAGCTTTCTTT. Translated, it gives CASSYSGRGHFFTEAFF.

The V call is TRBV6-5, the J call TRBJ2-5; 7 positions agree with TRBD1. In germline, CDR1 is MNHEY, CDR2 SVGAGI. The CDR3 length is 14 residues. V gave up 2 bases and J gave up 5 bases; unmatched junction bases: 5. CDR3 in amino acids: CASSYEGAEETQYF. The CDR3 DNA is TGTGCCAGCAGTTACGAGGGGGCCGAGGAGACCCAGTACTTC.

V is TRBV27 and J is TRBJ2-5, with 11 nucleotides matching TRBD1. This CDR3 contains 14 residues. J gave up 5 bases and V 6 bases, and 5 bases lay outside the gene matches. Germline loops: CDR1 MNHEY, CDR2 SMNVEV (reference sequence). In DNA form, the CDR3 reads TGTGCCAGCAGCTGGACAGGGGGCGCGGAGACCCAGTACTTC. It specifies CASSWTGGAETQYF.

This clone was observed a few times. The gene calls are TRBV19 and TRBJ1-5; D is possibly TRBD1 (6 bases). Germline V gene lookup returns CDR1 LNHDA and CDR2 SQIVND (reference sequence). This CDR3 region has 13 residues. V dropped 6 bases and J dropped 4 bases, with 10 bases sitting between them. CDR3 in DNA: TGTGCCAGTAGGTACAGGGCGAATCAGCCCCAGCATTTT. Protein product: CASRYRANQPQHF. Full variable domain (outside the CDR3, taken from reference TRBV19 and TRBJ1-5): DGGITQSPKYLFRKEGQNVTLSCEQNLNHDAMYWYRQDPGQGLRLIYYSQIVNDFQKGDIAEGYSVSREKKESFPLTVTSAQKNPTAFYLCASRYRANQPQHFGDGTRLSIL.

J is TRBJ2-5 and V is TRBV12-3 or TRBV12-4; 7 bases fit TRBD2. V was pared by 7 bases and J by 3 bases, with 5 bases of the junction left unmatched. CDR3 size: 13 residues. CDR3 residues: CASTETSKETQYF. In DNA, the CDR3 is TGTGCCAGCACCGAGACTAGCAAAGAGACCCAGTACTTC.

The chain recombines TRBV19 with TRBJ2-4, with D unresolved. With 7 bases removed from V and 0 bases from J, the gap between germline ends came to 16 bases. Germline V lookup: CDR1 LNHDA, CDR2 SQIVND (reference sequence). The CDR3 spans 16 residues. CDR3 sequence: CASTPGSVIAKNIQYF. CDR3 DNA: TGTGCCAGTACCCCGGGTTCTGTAATAGCCAAAAACATTCAGTACTTC.

DNA for the CDR3: TGTGCCAGCAGTGAATGGCCAGGGTACAAGCCCCAGCATTTT. This sequence encodes CASSEWPGYKPQHF. The chain links TRBV2 to TRBJ1-5, with D perhaps TRBD1 (5 bases). Trimming shortened V by 2 bases and J by 8 bases, and 13 bases separated the two germline ends. Germline loops: CDR1 SNHLY, CDR2 FYNNEI. The CDR3 contains 14 residues.

V usage is TRBV3-1 (or the pseudogene TRBV3-2) and J usage is TRBJ2-4, with a tentative D call TRBD1 (5 bases). Germline CDR1 is LGHDT and CDR2 is YNNKEL (reference sequence). The V gene lost 4 bases and the J gene lost 5 bases, with 12 bases spanning the gap. This CDR3 is 14 amino acids long. CDR3 sequence: CASSLYQGENIQYF. The CDR3 nucleotides are TGTGCCAGCAGCCTGTATCAGGGCGAAAACATTCAGTACTTC.

The chain links TRBV3-1 (or the pseudogene TRBV3-2) to TRBJ1-4, with TRBD1 matching 7 bases. The germline gives CDR1 LGHDT, CDR2 YNNKEL (reference sequence). The CDR3 contains 16 residues. The ends lost 1 base at V and 10 bases at J; junction bases unmatched: 12. For the CDR3, the DNA is TGTGCCAGCAGCCAAGCAGGGCCAGGGGGAACGGTAAAACTGTTTTTT. Encoded protein: CASSQAGPGGTVKLFF.

The chain has TRBV5-8 and TRBJ1-1; 10 nucleotides line up with TRBD1. The CDR3 length is 17 residues. Germline CDR1 is SGHTS and CDR2 is YDEGEE. Germline trimming cut 5 bases from V and 2 bases from J; bases unmatched to any gene: 12. CDR3 sequence: CASRPLPGQGSNTEAFF. The CDR3 coding sequence is TGTGCCAGCAGACCTCTTCCGGGACAGGGGTCAAACACTGAAGCTTTCTTT.

The chain combines TRBV3-1 (or the pseudogene TRBV3-2) with TRBJ2-1, with 7 positions matching TRBD1. The CDR3 extends over 16 amino acids. Germline V gene data show CDR1 as LGHDT and CDR2 as YNNKEL (reference sequence). Trimming took 7 bases from V and 10 from J; bases not matched to a gene: 19. The CDR3 nucleotides are TGTGCCAGCACCCCCGAATTATTGGGACAGTCTTGGGAGCAGTTCTTC. Residues: CASTPELLGQSWEQFF.

The V call is TRBV5-4, the J call TRBJ2-1; 7 bases align to TRBD2. The CDR3 has 12 residues. Looked up from germline, CDR1 is SGHNT and CDR2 is YYREEE (reference sequence). Losses at the gene ends were 5 bases for V and 8 bases for J; bases not matched to a gene: 4. The CDR3 loop reads CASSYAGDEQFF. CDR3 in DNA: TGTGCCAGCAGTTATGCGGGGGATGAGCAGTTCTTC.

The CDR3 nucleotides read TGTGCCAGCAGCTTAAGGGGACAGGGGAGATCACCCCTCCACTTT. Its translation is CASSLRGQGRSPLHF. This chain links TRBV7-3 with TRBJ1-6, with TRBD1 matching over 10 bases. The germline CDR1 and CDR2 sequences are SGHTA and FQGTGA. The CDR3 spans 15 residues. V was clipped by 1 base and J by 10 bases; unmatched bases: 4. The variable domain in full, with the rest retrieved from reference TRBV7-3 and TRBJ1-6, is GAGVSQTPSNKVTEKGKYVELRCDPISGHTALYWYRQSLGQGPEFLIYFQGTGAADDSGLPNDRFFAVRPEGSVSTLKIQRTERGDSAVYLCASSLRGQGRSPLHFGNGTRLTVT.